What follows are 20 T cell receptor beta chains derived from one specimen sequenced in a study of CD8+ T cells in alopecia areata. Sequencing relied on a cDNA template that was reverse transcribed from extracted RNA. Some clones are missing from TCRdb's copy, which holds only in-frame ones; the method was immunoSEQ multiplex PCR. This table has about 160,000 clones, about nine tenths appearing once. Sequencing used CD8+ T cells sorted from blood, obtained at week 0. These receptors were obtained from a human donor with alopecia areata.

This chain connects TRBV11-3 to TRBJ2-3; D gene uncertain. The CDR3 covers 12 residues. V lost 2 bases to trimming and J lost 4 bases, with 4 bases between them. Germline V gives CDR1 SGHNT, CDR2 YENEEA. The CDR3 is CASSLRADTQYF. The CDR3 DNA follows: TGTGCCAGCAGCTTAAGGGCAGATACGCAGTATTTT.

DNA for the CDR3: TGTGCCAGCAGTCTCGGAAGGAACACTGAAGCTTTCTTT. Its protein is CASSLGRNTEAFF. V is TRBV27 and J is TRBJ1-1; D unresolved. The V end was cut by 5 bases, the J end by 1 base, with 8 bases between. In germline, CDR1 is MNHEY, CDR2 SMNVEV (reference sequence). This CDR3 spans 13 amino acids.

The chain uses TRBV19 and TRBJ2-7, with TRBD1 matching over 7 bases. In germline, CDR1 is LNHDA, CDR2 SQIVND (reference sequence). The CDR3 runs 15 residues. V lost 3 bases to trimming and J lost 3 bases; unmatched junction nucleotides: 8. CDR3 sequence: CASSIVWQGDYEQYF. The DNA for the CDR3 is TGTGCCAGTAGTATCGTGTGGCAGGGGGACTACGAGCAGTACTTC. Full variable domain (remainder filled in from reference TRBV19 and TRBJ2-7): DGGITQSPKYLFRKEGQNVTLSCEQNLNHDAMYWYRQDPGQGLRLIYYSQIVNDFQKGDIAEGYSVSREKKESFPLTVTSAQKNPTAFYLCASSIVWQGDYEQYFGPGTRLTVT.

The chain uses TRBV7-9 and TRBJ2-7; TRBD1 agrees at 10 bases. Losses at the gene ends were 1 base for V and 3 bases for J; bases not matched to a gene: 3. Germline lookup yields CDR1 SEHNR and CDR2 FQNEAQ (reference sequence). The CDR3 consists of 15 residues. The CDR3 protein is CASSLEGTGDYEQYF. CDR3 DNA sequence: TGTGCCAGCAGCTTAGAGGGGACAGGGGACTACGAGCAGTACTTC.

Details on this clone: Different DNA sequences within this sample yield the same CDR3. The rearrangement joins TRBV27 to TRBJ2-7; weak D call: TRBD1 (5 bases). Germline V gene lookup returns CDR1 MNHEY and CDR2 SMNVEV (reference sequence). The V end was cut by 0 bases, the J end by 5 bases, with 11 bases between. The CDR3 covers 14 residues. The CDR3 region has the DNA TGTGCCAGCAGTTTATCCACAGGAACCCACGAGCAGTACTTC. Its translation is CASSLSTGTHEQYF.

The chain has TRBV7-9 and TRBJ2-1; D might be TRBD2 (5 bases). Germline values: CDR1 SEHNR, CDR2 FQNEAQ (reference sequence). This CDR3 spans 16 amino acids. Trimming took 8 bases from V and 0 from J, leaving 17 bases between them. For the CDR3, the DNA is TGTGCCAGCCCCCAAGGACTGGGGAGCTCCTACAATGAGCAGTTCTTC. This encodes CASPQGLGSSYNEQFF.

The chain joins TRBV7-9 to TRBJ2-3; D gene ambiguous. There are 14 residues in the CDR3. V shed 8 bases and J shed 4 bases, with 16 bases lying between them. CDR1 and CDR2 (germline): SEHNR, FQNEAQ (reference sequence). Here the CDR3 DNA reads TGTGCCAGCGGGGTGACTGAACTCCCAGATACGCAGTATTTT. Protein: CASGVTELPDTQYF.

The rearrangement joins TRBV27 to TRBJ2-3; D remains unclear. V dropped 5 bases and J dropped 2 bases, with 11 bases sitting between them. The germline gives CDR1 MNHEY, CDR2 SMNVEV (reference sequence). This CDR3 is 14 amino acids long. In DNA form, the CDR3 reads TGTGCCAGCAGTCAAAGCCCAACCACAGATACGCAGTATTTT. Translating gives CASSQSPTTDTQYF.

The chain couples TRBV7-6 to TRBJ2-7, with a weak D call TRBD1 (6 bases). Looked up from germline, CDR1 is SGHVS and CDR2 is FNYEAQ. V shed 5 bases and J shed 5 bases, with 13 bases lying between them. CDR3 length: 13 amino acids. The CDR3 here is CASSQQGLNEQYF. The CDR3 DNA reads TGTGCCAGCAGCCAACAGGGATTGAACGAGCAGTACTTC.

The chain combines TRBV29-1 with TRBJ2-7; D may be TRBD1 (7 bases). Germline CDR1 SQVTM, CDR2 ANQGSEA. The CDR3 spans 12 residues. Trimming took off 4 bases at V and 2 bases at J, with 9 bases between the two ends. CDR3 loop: CSVGGTAYEQYF. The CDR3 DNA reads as TGCAGCGTTGGCGGGACAGCCTACGAGCAGTACTTC.

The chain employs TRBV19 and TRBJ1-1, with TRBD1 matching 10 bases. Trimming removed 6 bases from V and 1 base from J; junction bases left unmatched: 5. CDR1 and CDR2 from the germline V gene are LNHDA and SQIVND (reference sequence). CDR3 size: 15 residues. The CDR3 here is CASSRTGGKNTEAFF. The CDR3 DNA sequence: TGTGCCAGTAGCCGGACAGGGGGGAAGAACACTGAAGCTTTCTTT.

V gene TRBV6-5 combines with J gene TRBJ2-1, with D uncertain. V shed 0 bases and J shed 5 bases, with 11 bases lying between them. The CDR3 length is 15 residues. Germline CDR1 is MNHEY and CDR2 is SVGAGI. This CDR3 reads CASSYSWRWDNEQFF. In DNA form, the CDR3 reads TGTGCCAGCAGTTACTCATGGAGATGGGACAATGAGCAGTTCTTC.

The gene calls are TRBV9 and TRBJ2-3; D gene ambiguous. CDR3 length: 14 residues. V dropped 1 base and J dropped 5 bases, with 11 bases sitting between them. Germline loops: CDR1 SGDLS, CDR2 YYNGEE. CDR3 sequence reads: CASSVRTKVDTQYF. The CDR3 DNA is TGTGCCAGCAGCGTACGTACAAAAGTAGATACGCAGTATTTT.

CDR3 region: CASSLDILQETQYF. CDR3 nucleotide sequence: TGTGCCAGCAGCTTAGATATCCTACAAGAGACCCAGTACTTC. The chain carries TRBV7-8 and TRBJ2-5; no reliable D call. In germline, CDR1 is SGHVS, CDR2 FQNEAQ. The CDR3 sequence is 14 residues long. Trimming stripped 1 base from V and 2 bases from J, with 8 bases between.

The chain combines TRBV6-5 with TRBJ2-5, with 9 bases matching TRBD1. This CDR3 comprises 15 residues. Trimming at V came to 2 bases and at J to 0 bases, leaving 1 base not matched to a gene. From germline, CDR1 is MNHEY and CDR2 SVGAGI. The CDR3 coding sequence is TGTGCCAGCAGTTACGGACAGGGGTACCAAGAGACCCAGTACTTC. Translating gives CASSYGQGYQETQYF.

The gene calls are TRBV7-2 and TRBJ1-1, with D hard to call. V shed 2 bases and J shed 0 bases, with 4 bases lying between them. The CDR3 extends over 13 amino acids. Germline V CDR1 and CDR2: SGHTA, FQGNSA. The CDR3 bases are TGTGCCAGCAGCTTAACAGTGAACACTGAAGCTTTCTTT. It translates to CASSLTVNTEAFF.

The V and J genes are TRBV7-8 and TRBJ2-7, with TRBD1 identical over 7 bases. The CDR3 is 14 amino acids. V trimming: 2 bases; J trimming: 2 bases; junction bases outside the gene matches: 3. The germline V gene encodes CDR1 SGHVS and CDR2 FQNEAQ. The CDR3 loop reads CASSLTQGAYEQYF. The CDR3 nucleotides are TGTGCCAGCAGCTTAACCCAGGGGGCCTACGAGCAGTACTTC.

The CDR3 DNA reads TGTGCCATCAGTGAAACGGAGGCGATGGTCTCGTTCGAGCAGTACTTC. This encodes CAISETEAMVSFEQYF. V gene TRBV10-3 combines with J gene TRBJ2-7, with a tentative D call TRBD2 (5 bases). CDR3 size: 16 residues. V was pared by 3 bases and J by 6 bases, with 21 bases between. Germline assignment: CDR1 ENHRY and CDR2 SYGVKD.

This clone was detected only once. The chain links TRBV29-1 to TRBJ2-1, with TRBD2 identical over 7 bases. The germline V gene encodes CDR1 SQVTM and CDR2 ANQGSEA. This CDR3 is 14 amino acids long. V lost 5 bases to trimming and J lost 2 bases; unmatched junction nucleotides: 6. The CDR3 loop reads CSVPPRGAYNEQFF. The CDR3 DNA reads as TGCAGCGTTCCCCCTCGGGGGGCCTACAATGAGCAGTTCTTC.

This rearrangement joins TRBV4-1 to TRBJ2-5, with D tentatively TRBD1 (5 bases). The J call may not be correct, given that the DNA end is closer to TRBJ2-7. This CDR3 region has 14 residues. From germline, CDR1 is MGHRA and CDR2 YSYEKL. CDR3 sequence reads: CASSQGQGRNEQYF. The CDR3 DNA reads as TGCGCCAGCAGCCAAGGCCAGGGTAGAAACGAGCAGTACTTC.